Each of the 22 T cell receptor beta chains below was sequenced from the same sample in a study of regulatory T cells in long-lasting Graves disease. Investigators prepared the TCR beta libraries by applying iRepertoire HTBI primers and Arm-PCR of CDR3 regions. Each CDR3 protein is one row after TCRdb ran MiXCR on the multiplex PCR reads. The top ten hold about 17% of the sample, which has hundreds of thousands of distinct CDR3 sequences, 15% to 20% seen once. Noted time point: newly diagnosed GD, antithyroid drugs for less than 3 months. RNA isolated from PBMCs was used to make the TCR library. The sample was also linked to a second study, of T cells in Graves' hyperthyroidism and ophthalmopathy.

The material sequenced was peripheral blood mononuclear cells (PBMCs), taken at new diagnosis, from a patient treated with antithyroid drugs. Every receptor here comes from a woman aged 25 to 39 with Graves disease.

This clonotype showed up just a few times. The chain uses TRBV6-2 or TRBV6-3 and TRBJ1-2; 10 positions match TRBD1. The V gene's germline CDR1 is MNHEY and CDR2 SVGEGT. J was trimmed by 4 bases and V by 6 bases; bases with no gene match: 8. CDR3 length: 15 residues. For the CDR3, the DNA is TGTGCCAGCAGACCCGACAGGGGGCACGGCTATGGCTACACCTTC. Translation: CASRPDRGHGYGYTF.

This clonotype was detected many times. The chain employs TRBV12-3 or TRBV12-4 and TRBJ1-2; D is uncertain. The length of the CDR3 is 15 residues. Trimming stripped 8 bases from V and 7 bases from J, with 23 bases between. CDR3 bases: TGTGCCAGCGTACTAGACCGCGGGCCTCAAGGTGGCTACACCTTC. This gives the protein CASVLDRGPQGGYTF.

This clonotype was picked up many times. The chain employs TRBV12-3 or TRBV12-4 and TRBJ2-7; D unclear. The germline V and J ends were trimmed by 5 bases and 6 bases, with 11 bases remaining between them. This CDR3 has 12 residues. The CDR3 here is CASSRSQGEQYF. CDR3 sequence (DNA): TGTGCCAGCAGTCGGAGCCAAGGCGAGCAGTACTTC.

This clonotype was seen a few times. The chain employs TRBV19 and TRBJ2-1, with 7 bases matching TRBD2. The germline V gene encodes CDR1 LNHDA and CDR2 SQIVND (reference sequence). V lost 5 bases and J lost 8; bases outside the gene matches: 6. CDR3 length equals 13 residues. CDR3 amino acids: CASSLLATHEQFF. CDR3 in DNA: TGTGCCAGTAGTCTACTAGCGACCCATGAGCAGTTCTTC.

This clonotype has a count of ten or more. The chain couples TRBV3-1 to TRBJ2-7, with TRBD1 matching 8 bases. Germline V gene lookup returns CDR1 LGHDT and CDR2 YNNKEL (reference sequence). This CDR3 is built from 13 residues. V lost 1 base, J lost 12 bases, and 8 bases stayed unmatched. CDR3 loop: CASSQGVNTGGYF. The CDR3, as DNA: TGTGCCAGCAGCCAAGGGGTGAATACAGGGGGGTACTTC.

The V and J genes are TRBV20-1 and TRBJ2-7; D not resolved. Deletions cut 0 bases from V and 2 bases from J, with 11 bases between. CDR1 and CDR2 from the germline V gene are DFQATT and SNEGSKA (reference sequence). The CDR3 loop spans 14 amino acids. For the CDR3, the DNA is TGCAGTGCTAGAGACCCTAGGGCCACCTACGAGCAGTACTTC. This translates into CSARDPRATYEQYF.

V and J are TRBV20-1 and TRBJ2-2, with a weak D call TRBD1 (6 bases). The CDR3 is 13 amino acids. Trimming removed 3 bases from V and 6 bases from J, with 11 bases in between. CDR1 is DFQATT, CDR2 SNEGSKA, per germline (reference sequence). This CDR3 is CSARRTDPGELFF. Here the CDR3 DNA reads TGCAGTGCTAGGAGGACAGACCCCGGGGAGCTGTTTTTT.

The chain combines TRBV11-2 with TRBJ1-5; tentatively, D is TRBD1 (5 bases). Per germline, CDR1 SGHAT and CDR2 FQNNGV. The ends were cut back, 5 bases at V and 0 bases at J, with 11 bases in the middle. The CDR3 extends over 15 amino acids. CDR3 amino acids: CASSRGAYSNQPQHF. The DNA of the CDR3 is TGTGCCAGCAGCCGCGGGGCTTATAGCAATCAGCCCCAGCATTTT.

This clonotype was detected many times. The V gene is TRBV10-3, the J gene TRBJ1-6, with TRBD1 as a possible D gene (5 bases). The CDR3 consists of 14 residues. The germline gives CDR1 ENHRY, CDR2 SYGVKD. The V and J ends lost 0 bases and 7 bases respectively, with 7 bases between them. CDR3 amino acids: CAISESSGNSPLHF. CDR3 nucleotide sequence: TGTGCCATCAGTGAGTCGTCAGGGAATTCACCCCTCCACTTT.

The gene calls are TRBV7-9 and TRBJ1-2, with D possibly matching TRBD1 (5 bases). V lost 8 bases to trimming and J lost 1 base, with 11 bases between them. Per germline, CDR1 SEHNR and CDR2 FQNEAQ (reference sequence). This CDR3 is 13 amino acids long. The DNA of the CDR3 is TGTGCCAGCCAGCGGGGGGGTAACTATGGCTACACCTTC. Its protein is CASQRGGNYGYTF.

The genes are TRBV6-1 and TRBJ2-2, with D perhaps assigned TRBD1 or TRBD2 (5 bases each). This CDR3 is built from 15 residues. V gave up 11 bases and J gave up 3 bases, with 19 bases separating them. The germline V gene encodes CDR1 MNHNS and CDR2 SASEGT. The CDR3 reads CASRRAGTYTGELFF. CDR3 nucleotide sequence: TGTGCCTCTAGAAGGGCAGGGACCTACACCGGGGAGCTGTTTTTT.

The V and J genes are TRBV9 and TRBJ2-2, with a weak D call TRBD2 (6 bases). The V end was cut by 0 bases, the J end by 4 bases, with 13 bases between. Germline V lookup: CDR1 SGDLS, CDR2 YYNGEE. This CDR3 spans 16 amino acids. CDR3 loop: CASSVAGSVLTGELFF. The CDR3 DNA reads TGTGCCAGCAGCGTAGCCGGGAGCGTTCTCACCGGGGAGCTGTTTTTT.

This clonotype was detected a few times. The chain uses TRBV19 and TRBJ2-3; 7 positions agree with TRBD1. The CDR3 spans 16 residues. Germline lookup yields CDR1 LNHDA and CDR2 SQIVND (reference sequence). Trimming at V came to 6 bases and at J to 0 bases, leaving 9 bases not matched to a gene. CDR3 amino acids: CASRTTGTASTDTQYF. The DNA of the CDR3 is TGTGCCAGTAGGACCACCGGGACAGCGAGCACAGATACGCAGTATTTT.

This clonotype was observed many times. The CDR3 nucleotides read TGTGCCAGCAGCCGAAATGCCGGCGGTAAGACAGATACGCAGTATTTT. It yields the protein CASSRNAGGKTDTQYF. The chain uses TRBV3-1 and TRBJ2-3; D gene unclear. Trimming removed 4 bases at V and 3 bases at J, with 17 bases between. Germline CDR1 is LGHDT and CDR2 is YNNKEL (reference sequence). The CDR3 totals 16 residues.

There are a few counts of this clonotype. The V gene is TRBV11-2, the J gene TRBJ2-7, with D perhaps TRBD2 (6 bases). Germline V gene sequence: CDR1 SGHAT, CDR2 FQNNGV. V shed 4 bases and J shed 2 bases, with 12 bases lying between them. This CDR3 is built from 14 residues. The CDR3 loop reads CASSSLRGPYEQYF. Written as DNA, the CDR3 is TGTGCCAGCAGCTCCTTGCGGGGCCCCTACGAGCAGTACTTC.

The sample holds a few counts of this clonotype. V and J are TRBV25-1 and TRBJ1-3, with 8 bases fitting TRBD1. V lost 4 bases, J lost 4 bases, and 12 bases stayed unmatched. In germline, CDR1 is MGHDK, CDR2 SYGVNS. This CDR3 comprises 17 residues. The CDR3 loop is CASSGQGSARAGNTIYF. CDR3 in DNA: TGTGCCAGCAGTGGACAGGGGTCAGCGCGAGCGGGAAACACCATATATTTT.

A note on this clonotype: With a much larger clone just one base away, this may be a read error. This chain joins TRBV20-1 and TRBJ2-7; no clear D. The CDR3 sequence is 11 residues long. The V gene's germline CDR1 is DFQATT and CDR2 SNEGSKA (reference sequence). V dropped 3 bases and J dropped 7 bases, with 10 bases sitting between them. CDR3 region: CSARDAPEQYF. The CDR3 DNA sequence: TGCAGTGCTAGGGATGCCCCTGAGCAGTACTTC.

Turning to this clonotype: Being one base from a much bigger clone, this may be a read error. The chain combines TRBV28 with TRBJ2-3, with TRBD1 matching over 10 bases. Germline V gene data show CDR1 as MDHEN and CDR2 as SYDVKM. The J segment lost 3 bases and the V segment lost 5 bases, leaving 5 bases of the junction unmatched. This CDR3 is 15 amino acids long. CDR3 amino acids: CASSAGTGVTDTQYF. The CDR3 DNA sequence: TGTGCCAGCAGTGCCGGGACAGGGGTTACAGATACGCAGTATTTT.

This clonotype was detected ten times or more. CDR3 nucleotide sequence: TGTGCCAGCAGTGGGACTAGCGGGAGTGATGAGCAGTTCTTC. Protein sequence: CASSGTSGSDEQFF. V is TRBV6-5 and J is TRBJ2-1; TRBD2 aligns across 14 bases. V shed 5 bases and J 8 bases; nucleotides not matched to a gene: 2. This CDR3 is built from 14 residues. Germline-derived CDR1 and CDR2 are MNHEY and SVGAGI.

The chain carries TRBV5-5 and TRBJ1-4; D not certain. CDR1 is SGHKS and CDR2 is YYEKEE in the germline V gene (reference sequence). Trimming took off 2 bases at V and 8 bases at J, with 7 bases between the two ends. The CDR3 runs 12 residues. In DNA form, the CDR3 reads TGTGCCAGCAGCTTTTACCCAGAAAAACTGTTTTTT. Protein product: CASSFYPEKLFF.

This clonotype was recorded at least ten times. J is TRBJ1-3 and V is TRBV2; D gene ambiguous. Germline CDR1 SNHLY, CDR2 FYNNEI. The CDR3 spans 15 residues. The V end was cut by 1 base, the J end by 5 bases, with 12 bases between. The DNA for the CDR3 is TGTGCCAGCAGTGAAGTGGGAGGCGCTAGAAACACCATATATTTT. Its protein is CASSEVGGARNTIYF.

The V call is TRBV19, the J call TRBJ1-3, with D tentatively TRBD1 (6 bases). Germline CDR1 is LNHDA and CDR2 is SQIVND (reference sequence). Trimming shortened V by 7 bases and J by 0 bases, and 16 bases separated the two germline ends. The CDR3 is made up of 16 amino acids. Written as DNA, the CDR3 is TGTGCCAGTACCCAACAGGGATCCTTCTCTGGAAACACCATATATTTT. This sequence encodes CASTQQGSFSGNTIYF.